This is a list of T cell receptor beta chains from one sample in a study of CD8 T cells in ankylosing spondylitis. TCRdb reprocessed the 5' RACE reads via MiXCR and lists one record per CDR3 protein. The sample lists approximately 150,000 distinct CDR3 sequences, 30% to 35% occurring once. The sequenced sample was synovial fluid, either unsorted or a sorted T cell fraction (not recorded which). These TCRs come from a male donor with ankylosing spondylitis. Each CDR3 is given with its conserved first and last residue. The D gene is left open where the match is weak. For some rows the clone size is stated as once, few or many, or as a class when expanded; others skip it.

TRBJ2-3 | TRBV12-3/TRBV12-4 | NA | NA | TGTGCCAGCAGCAAGGACCCACACACAGATACGCAGTATTTT | CASSKDPHTDTQYF
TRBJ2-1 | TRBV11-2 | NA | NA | TGTGCCAGCACCCCGACGGTGAGCTCCTACAATGAGCAGTTCTTC | CASTPTVSSYNEQFF
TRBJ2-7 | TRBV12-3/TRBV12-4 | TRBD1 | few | TGTGCCAGCAGTTTCACGGACAGGACCTACGAGCAGTACTTC | CASSFTDRTYEQYF
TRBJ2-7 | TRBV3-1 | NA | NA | TGTGCCAGCAGCCACCTTTTCGAGCAGTACTTC | CASSHLFEQYF
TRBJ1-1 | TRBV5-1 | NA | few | TGCGCCAGCAGCTCAGCACCTACCAGAGGTAGCACTGAAGCTTTCTTT | CASSSAPTRGSTEAFF
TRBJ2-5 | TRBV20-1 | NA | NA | TGCAGTGCTAGAGTTTGGGGGAAAGAGACCCAGTACTTC | CSARVWGKETQYF
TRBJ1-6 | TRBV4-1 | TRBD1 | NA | TGCGCCAGCAGCCCGCAGGGGACAGGCTCACCCCTCCACTTT | CASSPQGTGSPLHF
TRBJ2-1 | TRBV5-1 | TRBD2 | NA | TGCGCCAGCAGCTTAGTAGCGGGAGTCGGATACAATGAGCAGTTCTTC | CASSLVAGVGYNEQFF
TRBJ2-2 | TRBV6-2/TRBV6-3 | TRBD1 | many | TGTGCCAGCAGCTCGGACAGGGGCACCGGGGAGCTGTTTTTT | CASSSDRGTGELFF
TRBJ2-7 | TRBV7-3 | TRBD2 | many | TGTGCCAGCAGCCTCGGTACTAGCGGGAGAATAGGCGAGCAGTACTTC | CASSLGTSGRIGEQYF
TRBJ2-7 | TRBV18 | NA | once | TGTGCCAGCTCCCCATCAGCGGTTAGCTCCTACGAGCAGTACTTC | CASSPSAVSSYEQYF
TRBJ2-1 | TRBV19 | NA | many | TGTGCCAGTAGTCCCATAGCGGAGGGGCGTAACAATGAGCAGTTCTTC | CASSPIAEGRNNEQFF
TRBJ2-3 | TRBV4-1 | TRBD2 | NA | TGCGCCAGCAGCCAACCGGGACTAGCGTCGAGAGGAGAGCGCACAGATACGCAGTATTTT | CASSQPGLASRGERTDTQYF
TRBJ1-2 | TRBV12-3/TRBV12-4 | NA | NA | TGTGCCAGCAGTTCCGATATCTATAGTGGCTACACCTTC | CASSSDIYSGYTF
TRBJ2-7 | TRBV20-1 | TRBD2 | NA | TGCAGTGCTGAGCCGGGACTAGCGGGAGTCTCCGAGCAGTACTTC | CSAEPGLAGVSEQYF
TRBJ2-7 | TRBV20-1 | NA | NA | TGCAGTGCAGGGCGAACCTACGAGCAGTACTTC | CSAGRTYEQYF
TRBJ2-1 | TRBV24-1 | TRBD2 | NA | TGTGCCACCAGTGATTTTTCCGGGACTAGCGGGTACAATGAGCAGTTCTTC | CATSDFSGTSGYNEQFF
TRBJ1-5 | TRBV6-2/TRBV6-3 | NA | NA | TGTGCCAGCAGCCGCGGCGGGGTAGGCAATCAGCCCCAGCATTTT | CASSRGGVGNQPQHF
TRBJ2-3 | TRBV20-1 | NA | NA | TGCAGTGCTAGAAGTTCAGGAAACACAGATACGCAGTATTTT | CSARSSGNTDTQYF
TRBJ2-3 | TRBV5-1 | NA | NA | TGCGCCAGCAGCTGGGGTGGGGTCGCAGATACGCAGTATTTT | CASSWGGVADTQYF
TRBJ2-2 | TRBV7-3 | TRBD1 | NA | TGTGCCAGCAGCCCCCGACAGGGGACCGGGGAGCTGTTTTTT | CASSPRQGTGELFF
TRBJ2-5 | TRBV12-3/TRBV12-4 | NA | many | TGTGCCAGCAGTTTCGGGGGTTCGCAAGAGACCCAGTACTTC | CASSFGGSQETQYF
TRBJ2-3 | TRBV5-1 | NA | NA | TGCGCCAGCAGAGGGGGGCCTAGCACAGATACGCAGTATTTT | CASRGGPSTDTQYF
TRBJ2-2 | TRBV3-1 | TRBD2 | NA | TGTGCCAGCACCCTAAGGGGAGGGGTCACCGGGGAGCTGTTTTTT | CASTLRGGVTGELFF
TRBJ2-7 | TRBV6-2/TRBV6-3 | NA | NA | TGTGCCAGCAGTGCCCCGGGAAAAGAGTACTTC | CASSAPGKEYF
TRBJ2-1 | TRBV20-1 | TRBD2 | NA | TGCAGTGCTAGCGGGAGGGCCCTGTCCTACAATGAGCAGTTCTTC | CSASGRALSYNEQFF
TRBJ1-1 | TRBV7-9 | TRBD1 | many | TGTGCCAGCGGAAAGACAGGGACCATGAACACTGAAGCTTTCTTT | CASGKTGTMNTEAFF
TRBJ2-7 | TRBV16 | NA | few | TGTGCCAGCAGCCAATCGGGCCTAGCGACAGAGCAGTACTTC | CASSQSGLATEQYF
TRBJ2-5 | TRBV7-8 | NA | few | TGTGCCAGCAGCTTATTCGGGGAGCGGGAGACCCAGTACTTC | CASSLFGERETQYF
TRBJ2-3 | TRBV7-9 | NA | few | TGTGCCAGCAGCTTACAATACCTGTCGAGTACGCAGTATTTT | CASSLQYLSSTQYF
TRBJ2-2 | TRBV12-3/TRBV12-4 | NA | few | TGTGCCAGCAGCTCCATTGGGGAGCTGTTTTTT | CASSSIGELFF
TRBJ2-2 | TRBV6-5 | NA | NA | TGTGCCAGCAGTTACTCGGGAGTTGAGACCGGGGAGCTGTTTTTT | CASSYSGVETGELFF
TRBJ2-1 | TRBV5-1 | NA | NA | TGCGCCAGCAGTTTAACTCTAGGCCGAGAGCAGTTCTTC | CASSLTLGREQFF
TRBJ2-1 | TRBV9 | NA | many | TGTGCCAGCAGCGTAGTCCTGGGGAAGTACAATGAGCAGTTCTTC | CASSVVLGKYNEQFF
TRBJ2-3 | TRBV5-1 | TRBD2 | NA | TGCGCCAGCAGCTTCGGACTAGCGGGACCAGATACGCAGTATTTT | CASSFGLAGPDTQYF
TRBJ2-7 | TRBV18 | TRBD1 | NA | TGTGCCAGCTCACCGAGATCTGGGCAGGGGGCCTACGAGCAGTACTTC | CASSPRSGQGAYEQYF
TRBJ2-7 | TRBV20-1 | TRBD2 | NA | TGCAGTGCTAGAGATAGCGGGAGACTCACCTACGAGCAGTACTTC | CSARDSGRLTYEQYF
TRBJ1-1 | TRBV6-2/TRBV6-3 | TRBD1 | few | TGTGCCAGCAAGAAGTTTACAGGGGTTGGCTTCAACACTGAAGCTTTCTTT | CASKKFTGVGFNTEAFF
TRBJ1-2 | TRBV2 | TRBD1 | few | TGTGCCAGCAGTGAACCAGGGGGCGGATTTGGCTACACCTTC | CASSEPGGGFGYTF
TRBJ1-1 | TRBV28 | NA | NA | TGTGCCAGCCCAAAGGGGGGGTTGAACACTGAAGCTTTCTTT | CASPKGGLNTEAFF
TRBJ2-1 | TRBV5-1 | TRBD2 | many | TGCGCCAGCAGCCCCCCCCTGGGACTACCTAATGAGCAGTTCTTC | CASSPPLGLPNEQFF
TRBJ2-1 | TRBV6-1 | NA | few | TGTGCCAGCAGGAAGGGCGAAACCTACAATGAGCAGTTCTTC | CASRKGETYNEQFF
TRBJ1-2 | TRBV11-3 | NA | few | TGTGCCAGCAGCCCAGGGGTTGGCTACACCTTC | CASSPGVGYTF
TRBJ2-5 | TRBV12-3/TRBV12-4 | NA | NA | TGTGCCAGCACCCGGTTAAACCAAGAGACCCAGTACTTC | CASTRLNQETQYF
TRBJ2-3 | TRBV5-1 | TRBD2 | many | TGCGCCAGCAGCTTGACTAGCGGGGGGAGCACAGATACGCAGTATTTT | CASSLTSGGSTDTQYF
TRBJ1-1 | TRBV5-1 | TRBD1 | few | TGCGCCAGCAGCCCATCGACAGGGGGGTATCAAGCTTTCTTT | CASSPSTGGYQAFF
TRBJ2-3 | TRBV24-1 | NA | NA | TGTGCCACCAGTGATTTCGGGGCAGATACGCAGTATTTT | CATSDFGADTQYF
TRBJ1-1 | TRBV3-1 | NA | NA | TGTGCCAGCAGCCCGAAGGGGTTATTCCCAGCTTTCTTT | CASSPKGLFPAFF
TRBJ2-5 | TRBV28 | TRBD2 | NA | TGTGCCAGCAGTCCATCCGGGACTAGCGATGAGACCCAGTACTTC | CASSPSGTSDETQYF
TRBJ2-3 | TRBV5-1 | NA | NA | TGCGCCAGCAGCCAGGGGCACAGGGATAAGAAAGCAGATACGCAGTATTTT | CASSQGHRDKKADTQYF
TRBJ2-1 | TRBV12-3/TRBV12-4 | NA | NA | TGTGCCAGCAAACCACAGGGACTTTGGATAAATGAGCAGTTCTTC | CASKPQGLWINEQFF
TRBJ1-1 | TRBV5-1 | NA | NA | TGCGCCAGCAGCTTTACAACAGGCAAGAACACTGAAGCTTTCTTT | CASSFTTGKNTEAFF
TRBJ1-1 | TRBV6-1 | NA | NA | TGTGCCAGCAGTGACCGGCCGCCGCGAACTGAAGCTTTCTTT | CASSDRPPRTEAFF
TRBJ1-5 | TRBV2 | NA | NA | TGTGCCAGCAGTGCTGAGGGGAGGCATGGCAATCAGCCCCAGCATTTT | CASSAEGRHGNQPQHF
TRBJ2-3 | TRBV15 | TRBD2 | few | TGTGCCACCAGCAGAGATCGGGCTTCGGCGGGGGGACAAGATACGCAGTATTTT | CATSRDRASAGGQDTQYF
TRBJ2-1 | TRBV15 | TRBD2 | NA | TGTGCCACCAGCCGGACTAGCGGGAGCCCCAGCAATGAGCAGTTCTTC | CATSRTSGSPSNEQFF
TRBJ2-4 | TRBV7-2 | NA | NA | TGTGCCAGCAGCCCTGGACTGACTCAGTACTTC | CASSPGLTQYF
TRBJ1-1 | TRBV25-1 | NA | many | TGTGCCAGCAGCCCGACGGACACCGTGAACACTGAAGCTTTCTTT | CASSPTDTVNTEAFF
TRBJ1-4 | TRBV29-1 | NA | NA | TGCAGCGTTGAAGGGAGGAAGGGTGAAAAACTGTTTTTT | CSVEGRKGEKLFF
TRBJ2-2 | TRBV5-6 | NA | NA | TGTGCCAGCAGCTTGGCTAGGGGGGACTTGAGGAACACCGGGGAGCTGTTTTTT | CASSLARGDLRNTGELFF